Listed below are T cell receptor beta chains from one sample, sequenced in a study of cytomegalovirus exposure and HLA in healthy donors. Profiling relied on immunoSEQ multiplex PCR, and the TCRdb table lists in-frame clones only, not all of them. This repertoire shows roughly 100,000 clones, 70% to 80% found once; its top ten account for 9.6%. Input material: PBMCs. The receptors derive from a male donor in good health and CMV-seropositive. Both conserved end residues are part of each CDR3. Each record gives: D gene, clone size, CDR3 length, V gene, J gene, CDR3 DNA, CDR3 protein. The D gene is left open where the match is weak. Clone size, where shown, is once, few, many, or a class for clones that have expanded.

D: .
size: .
length: 15
V: TRBV28
J: TRBJ1-5
DNA: TGTGCCAGCAGGTCTCGGGGGGCAGCCTATCAGCCCCAGCATTTT
CDR3: CASRSRGAAYQPQHF

D: .
size: .
length: 14
V: TRBV6-5
J: TRBJ1-5
DNA: TGTGCCAGCAGTCGAACAGGGTTCAAGCAGCCCCAGCATTTT
CDR3: CASSRTGFKQPQHF

D: TRBD1
size: .
length: 19
V: TRBV11-3
J: TRBJ1-6
DNA: TGTGCCAGCAGCTTGGGGACAGGGATTCCCTTTTACTATAATTCACCCCTCCACTTT
CDR3: CASSLGTGIPFYYNSPLHF

D: .
size: .
length: 15
V: TRBV18
J: TRBJ1-1
DNA: TGTGCCAGCTCACCAAGCCCCGAGTCGCGGATTCAAGCTTTCTTT
CDR3: CASSPSPESRIQAFF

D: .
size: few
length: 14
V: TRBV27
J: TRBJ1-1
DNA: TGTGCCAGCAGTTTAAACGGGGTAAAGACTGAAGCTTTCTTT
CDR3: CASSLNGVKTEAFF

D: .
size: .
length: 13
V: TRBV19
J: TRBJ2-7
DNA: TGTGCCAGTAGTGGGGCAGGGATGAACGAGCAGTACTTC
CDR3: CASSGAGMNEQYF

D: .
size: .
length: 14
V: TRBV6-1
J: TRBJ1-2
DNA: TGTGCCAGCAGTGAAGCGTCTACAGGGCATGGCTACACCTTC
CDR3: CASSEASTGHGYTF

D: .
size: .
length: 13
V: TRBV6-5
J: TRBJ1-2
DNA: TGTGCCAGCAGTACGGGTGCTAACTATGGCTACACCTTC
CDR3: CASSTGANYGYTF

D: TRBD1
size: once
length: 14
V: TRBV5-1
J: TRBJ2-7
DNA: TGCGCCAGCACCACCGGGACAGGGGGGTCCGAGCAGTACTTC
CDR3: CASTTGTGGSEQYF

D: TRBD2
size: .
length: 14
V: TRBV5-6
J: TRBJ2-3
DNA: TGTGCCAGCTATTACGGGAGGGTCGCAGATACGCAGTATTTT
CDR3: CASYYGRVADTQYF

D: TRBD1
size: .
length: 14
V: TRBV5-1
J: TRBJ2-7
DNA: TGCGCCAGCAGCCCCGGGACAGGGGGAGACGAGCAGTACTTC
CDR3: CASSPGTGGDEQYF

D: .
size: .
length: 14
V: TRBV15
J: TRBJ1-2
DNA: TGTGCCACCAGCAGAGGAGGGGGATACTATGGCTACACCTTC
CDR3: CATSRGGGYYGYTF

D: TRBD1
size: once
length: 15
V: TRBV7-2
J: TRBJ2-1
DNA: TGTGCCAGCAGTTACCGACAGGGTCTGGGGAATGAGCAGTTCTTC
CDR3: CASSYRQGLGNEQFF

D: .
size: .
length: 14
V: TRBV18
J: TRBJ2-4
DNA: TGTGCCAGCTCATTGGGCGCCTCAGGAAACATTCAGTACTTC
CDR3: CASSLGASGNIQYF

D: TRBD1
size: .
length: 13
V: TRBV6-4
J: TRBJ1-4
DNA: TGTGCCACCGCCGGGACAGGGATTGAAAAACTGTTTTTT
CDR3: CATAGTGIEKLFF

D: TRBD1
size: .
length: 14
V: TRBV30
J: TRBJ1-2
DNA: TGTGCCTGGAGGCTATCGGACAGGGTCCATGGCTACACCTTC
CDR3: CAWRLSDRVHGYTF

D: TRBD1
size: once
length: 16
V: TRBV5-1
J: TRBJ2-4
DNA: TGCGCCAGCAGCTTAACAGGGGGGATGACCAAAAACATTCAGTACTTC
CDR3: CASSLTGGMTKNIQYF

D: .
size: .
length: 14
V: TRBV7-2
J: TRBJ2-3
DNA: TGTGCCAGCAGCTTAGTAGGGGCAGGGGATACGCAGTATTTT
CDR3: CASSLVGAGDTQYF

D: TRBD1
size: few
length: 16
V: TRBV6-6
J: TRBJ2-4
DNA: TGTGCCAGCAGTCAAACCGGGACAGGGGGGTATGGCATTCAGTACTTC
CDR3: CASSQTGTGGYGIQYF

D: .
size: .
length: 11
V: TRBV7-9
J: TRBJ2-3
DNA: TGTGCCAGCAGCCACACAGATACGCAGTATTTT
CDR3: CASSHTDTQYF

D: .
size: .
length: 15
V: TRBV27
J: TRBJ2-7
DNA: TGTGCCAGCAGTCCTACGGGACTGGGATTCTACGAGCAGTACTTC
CDR3: CASSPTGLGFYEQYF

D: .
size: .
length: 13
V: TRBV6-5
J: TRBJ1-1
DNA: TGTGCCAGCAGTTACGAAGGGAGAACGACAGCTTTCTTT
CDR3: CASSYEGRTTAFF

D: TRBD2
size: .
length: 20
V: TRBV4-1
J: TRBJ2-3
DNA: TGCGCCAGCAGCCAACCACTGTTAGGGACTAGCGGGAGAGTAACAGATACGCAGTATTTT
CDR3: CASSQPLLGTSGRVTDTQYF

D: .
size: .
length: 15
V: TRBV7-9
J: TRBJ1-1
DNA: TGTGCCAGCAGCTTAGGATCTCCTACGGACACTGAAGCTTTCTTT
CDR3: CASSLGSPTDTEAFF

D: TRBD1
size: .
length: 15
V: TRBV15
J: TRBJ2-1
DNA: TGTGCCACCAGCGGTCCGGGACCCACAGGGGAGGAGCAGTTCTTC
CDR3: CATSGPGPTGEEQFF

D: .
size: few
length: 11
V: TRBV23-1
J: TRBJ1-5
DNA: TGCGCCAGCACCGGAGAGCAGCCCCAGCATTTT
CDR3: CASTGEQPQHF

D: TRBD2
size: once
length: 16
V: TRBV6-6
J: TRBJ2-1
DNA: TGTGCCAGCAGGACCCGGACTAGCGGGAGTGGGGATGAGCAGTTCTTC
CDR3: CASRTRTSGSGDEQFF

D: .
size: .
length: 15
V: TRBV28
J: TRBJ2-2
DNA: TGTGCCAGCAGTTATGGGGGGAGAACACCCGGGGAGCTGTTTTTT
CDR3: CASSYGGRTPGELFF

D: .
size: few
length: 13
V: TRBV2
J: TRBJ2-3
DNA: TGTGCCAGCACGAGGGATTACACAGATACGCAGTATTTT
CDR3: CASTRDYTDTQYF

D: .
size: .
length: 13
V: TRBV7-7
J: TRBJ2-1
DNA: TGTGCTAGCAGCTCAGAGGTCGGGAATGAGCAGTTCTTC
CDR3: CASSSEVGNEQFF

D: TRBD1
size: .
length: 14
V: TRBV5-1
J: TRBJ1-4
DNA: TGCGCCAGCAGCCAGGGACAGCACAATGAAAAACTGTTTTTT
CDR3: CASSQGQHNEKLFF

D: TRBD2
size: .
length: 19
V: TRBV5-1
J: TRBJ2-1
DNA: TGCGCCAGCAGCTTCCTCGGACTAGCGGATGTTTCCTCCTACAATGAGCAGTTCTTC
CDR3: CASSFLGLADVSSYNEQFF

D: .
size: .
length: 13
V: TRBV28
J: TRBJ1-3
DNA: TGTGCCAGCAGTTTTAATGCTGGAAACACCATATATTTT
CDR3: CASSFNAGNTIYF

D: .
size: once
length: 14
V: TRBV11-3
J: TRBJ2-3
DNA: TGTGCCAGCAGCCCCGGACTAACAACAGATACGCAGTATTTT
CDR3: CASSPGLTTDTQYF

D: .
size: few
length: 14
V: TRBV25-1
J: TRBJ1-2
DNA: TGTGCCAGCAGTTCCCGCCAGGGGAGCTATGGCTACACCTTC
CDR3: CASSSRQGSYGYTF

D: .
size: .
length: 14
V: TRBV9
J: TRBJ2-5
DNA: TGTGCCAGCAGCGTAGAACAGAATAAAGAGACCCAGTACTTC
CDR3: CASSVEQNKETQYF